The present T cell receptor beta chain was sequenced within a study of T cell responses to AZD1222 COVID-19 vaccine. Overall study results and limits: The sample set comprised mostly white British donors with more females, and clonal diversity was possibly underestimated.

Notes on this clone: The target antigen is unknown.

The repertoire was sequenced with immunoSEQ multiplex PCR; TCRdb's copy has only in-frame clones and lacks some. Found here are about 140,000 clones, around nine tenths of them singletons; the top ten hold 5.5% to 6.5%. The receptor's source is an adult in good health. This sample comprised peripheral blood, obtained on day 0 of AZD1222 vaccination.

CDR3 sequence reads: CASSQDLGTGWTEAFF. CDR3 DNA sequence: TGCGCCAGCAGCCAAGATCTAGGGACAGGGTGGACTGAAGCTTTCTTT. The V call is TRBV4-3, the J call TRBJ1-1; 9 bases align to TRBD1. This CDR3 has 16 residues. Per germline, CDR1 LGHNA and CDR2 YSLEER. The trim removed 0 bases at V and 5 bases at J, leaving 7 bases unmatched.